Listed below are T cell receptor beta chains from one sample, sequenced in a study of OX40 agonist ivuxolimab in advanced cancers. Sequencing used immunoSEQ multiplex PCR; TCRdb keeps in-frame clones, though not all of them. The profile shows 90,000 or so clones, 80% to 90% of them singletons. Sequenced material: CD4+ or CD8+ T cells sorted from blood, taken in a trial of the OX40 agonist ivuxolimab. The receptors here all came from an adult with an advanced solid tumor such as melanoma, head and neck, liver or kidney cancer. The CDR3 runs from the conserved cysteine through the conserved F or W. A D gene is named only where the DNA matches it firmly. Expanded clones get a size class; other rows say once, few or many, or leave the size out.

j_gene	len	v_gene	abundance	d_gene	CDR3aa	CDR3nt
TRBJ2-3	16	TRBV2	.	TRBD2	CASSVSGGARADTQYF	TGTGCCAGCAGTGTTAGCGGGGGGGCTCGGGCAGATACGCAGTATTTT
TRBJ2-1	17	TRBV15	.	.	CATSRDARFRSYNEQFF	TGTGCCACCAGCAGAGATGCACGGTTCCGGTCCTACAATGAGCAGTTCTTC
TRBJ2-3	15	TRBV29-1	.	.	CSVEYFTARTDTQYF	TGCAGCGTTGAGTACTTTACCGCCCGCACAGATACGCAGTATTTT
TRBJ1-6	15	TRBV7-9	.	.	CASSSVDRFNSPLHF	TGTGCCAGCAGCTCGGTTGACCGGTTTAATTCACCCCTCCACTTT
TRBJ2-3	12	TRBV29-1	.	TRBD2	CSASGGRDTQYF	TGCAGCGCCTCGGGGGGAAGAGATACGCAGTATTTT
TRBJ2-7	16	TRBV18	.	.	CASSPQQGRTTYEQYF	TGTGCCAGCTCACCACAGCAAGGCCGTACGACCTACGAGCAGTACTTC
TRBJ2-5	14	TRBV7-2	.	.	CASSLNSPVETQYF	TGTGCCAGCAGCTTAAATTCGCCCGTAGAGACCCAGTACTTC
TRBJ2-2	14	TRBV7-2	.	.	CASSSFHWTGELFF	TGTGCCAGCAGCTCCTTCCATTGGACCGGGGAGCTGTTTTTT
TRBJ1-5	18	TRBV19	once	.	CASSARGGGEYSNQPQHF	TGTGCCAGTAGTGCCCGGGGAGGAGGGGAATATAGCAATCAGCCCCAGCATTTT
TRBJ2-3	16	TRBV9	.	TRBD1	CASSPTDRGHIDTQYF	TGTGCCAGCAGCCCGACGGACAGGGGGCATATAGATACGCAGTATTTT
TRBJ1-1	14	TRBV30	.	.	CAWTIPPGHTEAFF	TGTGCCTGGACTATCCCCCCGGGCCACACTGAAGCTTTCTTT
TRBJ2-7	13	TRBV15	.	.	CATSRGDSYEQYF	TGTGCCACCAGCAGAGGGGATTCCTACGAGCAGTACTTC
TRBJ1-1	16	TRBV7-6	.	.	CASSLLATGIATEAFF	TGTGCCAGCAGCTTACTCGCGACGGGGATAGCAACTGAAGCTTTCTTT
TRBJ1-4	15	TRBV5-6	few	TRBD1	CASSFRQGVNEKLFF	TGTGCCAGCAGCTTTCGACAGGGGGTGAATGAAAAACTGTTTTTT
TRBJ1-2	15	TRBV21-1	.	.	CASSMGGEHNYGYTF	TGTGCCAGCAGCATGGGCGGGGAGCATAACTATGGCTACACCTTC
TRBJ2-7	15	TRBV7-2	.	.	CASSLAGDLLGGQYF	TGTGCCAGCAGCTTAGCGGGGGACCTACTAGGCGGGCAGTACTTC
TRBJ2-3	12	TRBV7-9	.	.	CASSLPGDTQYF	TGTGCCAGCAGCCTCCCAGGAGATACGCAGTATTTT
TRBJ2-7	14	TRBV30	.	TRBD1	CALGRGTGSGEQYF	TGTGCCTTAGGTAGGGGGACAGGGTCCGGCGAGCAGTACTTC
TRBJ1-1	16	TRBV18	.	.	CASSPPIRWGDTEAFF	TGTGCCAGCTCACCACCCATCCGATGGGGAGACACTGAAGCTTTCTTT
TRBJ2-3	15	TRBV5-1	.	TRBD1	CASFLGQGSTDTQYF	TGCGCCAGCTTTCTTGGACAGGGATCAACAGATACGCAGTATTTT